This TCR beta chain was sequenced in a study of response to subunit inactivated influenza vaccine. Overall study results and limits: The authors suggested that every seasonal influenza vaccination recruits few new T cells.

This clonotype was detected only once. Antigen unknown. In TCRdb, the RT-PCR reads were re-called with MiXCR into one record per CDR3 protein. The sample includes 500,000 or so distinct CDR3 sequences, 15% to 20% of them seen just once. V gave up 3 bases and J gave up 4 bases, with 12 bases separating them. This CDR3 contains 13 residues. CDR1 and CDR2 (germline): DFQATT, SNEGSKA (reference sequence). V is TRBV20-1 and J is TRBJ1-2; the D gene is possibly TRBD1 (5 bases). Sequences were derived from CD4+ T cells sorted from PBMCs, sampled around 2 years after vaccination. The receptor comes from a man between 50 and 69 years old who received an inactivated influenza vaccine. This CDR3 reads CSASNRNFYGYTF. CDR3 sequence (DNA): TGCAGTGCTAGTAACAGGAATTTCTATGGCTACACCTTC.